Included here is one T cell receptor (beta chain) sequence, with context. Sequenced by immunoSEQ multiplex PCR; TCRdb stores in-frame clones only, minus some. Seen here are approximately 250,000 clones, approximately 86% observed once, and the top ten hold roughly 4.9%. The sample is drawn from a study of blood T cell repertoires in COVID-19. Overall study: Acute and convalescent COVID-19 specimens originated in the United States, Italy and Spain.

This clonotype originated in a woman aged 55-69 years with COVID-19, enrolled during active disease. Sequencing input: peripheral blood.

CDR3: CAIGTAIEAFF. The CDR3 region has the DNA TGTGCCATCGGGACAGCCATTGAAGCTTTCTTT. The chain links TRBV2 to TRBJ1-1, with TRBD1 identical over 7 bases. This CDR3 contains 11 residues. The germline gives CDR1 SNHLY, CDR2 FYNNEI. Trimming at V came to 10 bases and at J to 7 bases, leaving 6 bases not matched to a gene.